The 31 T cell receptor beta chains below all came from one sample that was sequenced in a study of blood T cells in healthy people across ages. With a J-beta primer mix and a sample-barcoded 5' primer, a second PCR ran about 7 to 11 cycles. TCRdb used MiXCR to reprocess the 5' RACE reads, holding one entry per CDR3 protein. The repertoire consists of around 1,000,000 distinct CDR3 sequences, with roughly 24% occurring once and the leading ten covering around 0.7%. This sample was shared with a second study, whose subject was T cells of mothers and their children.

Sequenced material: blood. These TCRs come from a girl aged 2-9 years in good health.

This clonotype was detected only a few times. This chain joins TRBV28 and TRBJ2-7, with 10 bases identical to TRBD1. Looked up from germline, CDR1 is MDHEN and CDR2 is SYDVKM. This CDR3 contains 13 residues. Losses at the gene ends were 6 bases for V and 4 bases for J; bases not matched to a gene: 3. CDR3 loop: CASRGQGNYEQYF. The CDR3, as DNA: TGTGCCAGCAGGGGACAGGGGAATTACGAGCAGTACTTC.

V and J are TRBV28 and TRBJ2-7; D uncertain. CDR1 and CDR2 from the germline V gene are MDHEN and SYDVKM. V was cut by 7 bases and J by 10 bases, with 11 bases left in between. This CDR3 is 10 amino acids long. The CDR3 reads CASTRLEQYF. In DNA form, the CDR3 reads TGTGCCAGCACCCGGCTAGAACAGTACTTC.

V gene TRBV2 combines with J gene TRBJ1-1, with D hard to call. This CDR3 has 14 residues. Germline V lookup: CDR1 SNHLY, CDR2 FYNNEI. Trimming removed 2 bases at V and 4 bases at J, with 11 bases between. CDR3 sequence: CASSEQSGGTEAFF. In DNA, the CDR3 is TGTGCCAGCAGTGAACAATCGGGCGGCACTGAAGCTTTCTTT.

This clonotype was picked up a small number of times. A junction boundary mismatches the germline segment, possibly from a read error. The chain joins TRBV7-7 to TRBJ2-3; D tentatively reads TRBD1 or TRBD2 (7 bases each). CDR3 size: 20 residues. Germline V gene data show CDR1 as SSHAT and CDR2 as FNYEAQ (reference sequence). The CDR3 here is CASSLGGTATGTNIGDTQYF. As DNA, the CDR3 is TGTGCTAGCAGCTTAGGGGGCACGGCTACCGGGACTAATATAGGAGATACGCAGTATTTT.

This clonotype appeared a few times. This chain connects TRBV5-5 to TRBJ2-7; 9 positions match TRBD1. The CDR3 is 14 residues long. Germline CDR1 SGHKS, CDR2 YYEKEE (reference sequence). The J segment lost 4 bases and the V segment lost 2 bases, leaving 4 bases of the junction unmatched. In DNA, the CDR3 is TGTGCCAGCAGCTTTGAACAGGGGGCTTACGAGCAGTACTTC. It is translated as CASSFEQGAYEQYF.

This clonotype was detected only a few times. V is TRBV6-1 and J is TRBJ2-5, with D unclear. V was pared by 4 bases and J by 0 bases, with 6 bases between. Germline V gene data show CDR1 as MNHNS and CDR2 as SASEGT. CDR3 length: 13 amino acids. The CDR3: CASSGRNQETQYF. CDR3 sequence (DNA): TGTGCCAGCAGTGGGCGGAACCAAGAGACCCAGTACTTC.

This clonotype was seen more than once but under ten times. The rearrangement joins TRBV29-1 to TRBJ2-3; 15 positions match TRBD2. The germline CDR1 and CDR2 sequences are SQVTM and ANQGSEA. CDR3 length: 15 residues. V lost 3 bases to trimming and J lost 3 bases; unmatched junction nucleotides: 1. Written as DNA, the CDR3 is TGCAGCGTTGATGGGACTAGCGGGGGGACAGATACGCAGTATTTT. This gives the protein CSVDGTSGGTDTQYF.

The chain joins TRBV6-5 to TRBJ1-1; D is unclear. Germline V gene sequence: CDR1 MNHEY, CDR2 SVGAGI. Trimming removed 2 bases from V and 4 bases from J, with 8 bases in between. The CDR3 loop spans 13 amino acids. The CDR3 spells CASSYTGATEAFF. The DNA for the CDR3 is TGTGCCAGCAGTTACACTGGAGCCACTGAAGCTTTCTTT.

The chain employs TRBV20-1 and TRBJ1-1; D is unresolved. Trimming pared 3 bases from V and 3 bases from J, leaving 8 bases between. This CDR3 region has 12 residues. CDR1 and CDR2 (germline): DFQATT, SNEGSKA (reference sequence). CDR3 DNA: TGCAGTGCTAGCCCGCGTGACACTGAAGCTTTCTTT. Translating it yields CSASPRDTEAFF.

This clonotype was recorded a few times. This chain links TRBV20-1 with TRBJ1-1, with D tentatively TRBD1 (5 bases). The length of the CDR3 is 14 residues. The germline CDR1 and CDR2 sequences are DFQATT and SNEGSKA (reference sequence). The germline V and J ends were trimmed by 5 bases and 2 bases, with 15 bases remaining between them. The CDR3 coding sequence is TGCAGTGCTCCTTCGCGGAGGGGTAACACTGAAGCTTTCTTT. This encodes CSAPSRRGNTEAFF.

This clonotype turned up a few times. The gene calls are TRBV5-5 and TRBJ1-2, with D possibly being TRBD1 (6 bases). Germline V gene lookup returns CDR1 SGHKS and CDR2 YYEKEE (reference sequence). V dropped 2 bases and J dropped 8 bases, with 16 bases sitting between them. The CDR3 spans 14 residues. CDR3 protein: CASSFYPGEGGYTF. In DNA, the CDR3 is TGTGCCAGCAGCTTTTATCCAGGGGAGGGCGGCTACACCTTC.

This clonotype occurred a few times. The chain employs TRBV10-3 and TRBJ1-4; D unresolved. CDR1 and CDR2 (germline): ENHRY, SYGVKD. Trimming stripped 8 bases from V and 4 bases from J, with 11 bases between. This CDR3 has 13 amino acids. The CDR3 nucleotides read TGTGCCATCGGAGCCGAGAATAATGAAAAACTGTTTTTT. Translation: CAIGAENNEKLFF.

The gene calls are TRBV29-1 and TRBJ2-5; 12 nucleotides line up with TRBD2. The J call is in doubt because the DNA end fits TRBJ2-1 better. The CDR3 loop spans 14 amino acids. Per germline, CDR1 SQVTM and CDR2 ANQGSEA. The CDR3: CSVETSGRGNEQFF. The CDR3 DNA reads TGCAGCGTTGAGACTAGCGGGAGAGGAAATGAGCAGTTCTTC.

Only a few counts were recorded for this clonotype. The V call is TRBV29-1, the J call TRBJ2-5; no clear D gene. The end of the DNA fits TRBJ2-1 better, so the J call may be wrong. Per germline, CDR1 SQVTM and CDR2 ANQGSEA. CDR3 length: 12 residues. The CDR3 loop reads CSVEDEVTEQFF. DNA for the CDR3: TGCAGCGTTGAAGATGAGGTTACTGAGCAGTTCTTC.

The chain links TRBV29-1 to TRBJ2-3; 9 positions agree with TRBD1. Germline V CDR1 and CDR2: SQVTM, ANQGSEA. This CDR3 contains 15 residues. Unmatched junction bases numbered 6, after V lost 2 bases and J lost 3 bases. The CDR3 bases are TGCAGCGTTGAATTGGACAGGGGTCAGACAGATACGCAGTATTTT. Translating gives CSVELDRGQTDTQYF.

CDR3 in amino acids: CASSELRTIQYF. In DNA form, the CDR3 reads TGTGCCAGCAGTGAGCTGCGGACCATTCAGTACTTC. This rearrangement joins TRBV2 to TRBJ2-4; no definite D call. V dropped 3 bases and J dropped 9 bases, with 9 bases sitting between them. The CDR3 runs to 12 residues. Looked up from germline, CDR1 is SNHLY and CDR2 is FYNNEI. The variable domain in full, with the rest retrieved from reference TRBV2 and TRBJ2-4, is EPEVTQTPSHQVTQMGQEVILRCVPISNHLYFYWYRQILGQKVEFLVSFYNNEISEKSEIFDDQFSVERPDGSNFTLKIRSTKLEDSAMYFCASSELRTIQYFGAGTRLSVL.

This chain links TRBV12-3 or TRBV12-4 with TRBJ2-3; 10 positions match TRBD2. The CDR3 has 18 amino acids. J was trimmed by 2 bases and V by 4 bases; bases with no gene match: 12. The CDR3 protein is CASSSLKLAGETTDTQYF. For the CDR3, the DNA is TGTGCCAGCAGTTCCCTGAAGCTAGCGGGGGAGACCACAGATACGCAGTATTTT.

V gene TRBV29-1 combines with J gene TRBJ2-1; 10 bases are a match to TRBD2. J was trimmed by 4 bases and V by 3 bases; bases with no gene match: 12. This CDR3 is 17 amino acids long. CDR1 SQVTM and CDR2 ANQGSEA come from the germline V gene. The CDR3: CSVEEGLAMFCYNEQFF. The CDR3 DNA sequence: TGCAGCGTTGAGGAGGGACTAGCGATGTTCTGTTACAATGAGCAGTTCTTC.

The chain employs TRBV7-9 and TRBJ2-1; the match to TRBD2 covers 9 bases. CDR3 length: 16 amino acids. The V gene's germline CDR1 is SEHNR and CDR2 FQNEAQ (reference sequence). V lost 2 bases to trimming and J lost 4 bases; unmatched junction nucleotides: 6. The CDR3 DNA reads TGTGCCAGCAGCTTATTCTCTAGCGGGAATTACAATGAGCAGTTCTTC. It codes for CASSLFSSGNYNEQFF.

J is TRBJ2-5 and V is TRBV2, with 9 nucleotides matching TRBD2. The germline gives CDR1 SNHLY, CDR2 FYNNEI. The CDR3 runs to 14 residues. J lost 5 bases, V lost 8 bases, and 9 bases had no gene match. The CDR3 nucleotides are TGTGCCAGCGGAAAGGGACTAGCTGGCGAGACCCAGTACTTC. This sequence encodes CASGKGLAGETQYF.

This clonotype was observed a few times. The chain has TRBV20-1 and TRBJ2-1; D is ambiguous. V lost 0 bases, J lost 3 bases, and 18 bases lay in between. CDR3 size: 17 residues. The germline V gene has CDR1 DFQATT and CDR2 SNEGSKA (reference sequence). CDR3 in DNA: TGCAGTGCTAGAGATCTCGATAGAGCCAGCCTCTACAATGAGCAGTTCTTC. Translated: CSARDLDRASLYNEQFF.

This clonotype was seen more than once but under ten times. The chain carries TRBV20-1 and TRBJ1-1; D is undetermined. The germline V gene encodes CDR1 DFQATT and CDR2 SNEGSKA (reference sequence). V shed 3 bases and J shed 0 bases, with 8 bases lying between them. The CDR3 spans 13 residues. Written as DNA, the CDR3 is TGCAGTGCTAGTGCCGGATTGAACACTGAAGCTTTCTTT. Translated, it gives CSASAGLNTEAFF.

The CDR3 DNA follows: TGTGCCAGCAGGGCAGCGGGGGAACAAGAGACCCAGTACTTC. Protein product: CASRAAGEQETQYF. The chain couples TRBV2 to TRBJ2-5; 8 bases are shared with TRBD2. This CDR3 comprises 14 residues. Germline CDR1 is SNHLY and CDR2 is FYNNEI. Germline trimming cut 6 bases from V and 2 bases from J; bases unmatched to any gene: 5.

The chain employs TRBV4-3 and TRBJ1-2; D perhaps matches TRBD1 (6 bases). The V end was cut by 0 bases, the J end by 7 bases, with 18 bases between. The CDR3 loop spans 16 amino acids. Looked up from germline, CDR1 is LGHNA and CDR2 is YSLEER. This chain's CDR3 is CASSQDPSGGARGYTF. The DNA of the CDR3 is TGCGCCAGCAGCCAAGATCCGAGTGGGGGGGCGCGTGGCTACACCTTC.

This clonotype appeared a few times. This chain connects TRBV9 to TRBJ2-5, with 8 bases lining up with TRBD1. CDR3 length: 14 amino acids. V gave up 3 bases and J gave up 4 bases; unmatched junction bases: 5. Germline lookup yields CDR1 SGDLS and CDR2 YYNGEE. CDR3 amino acids: CASSAGGHRETQYF. The CDR3 region has the DNA TGTGCCAGCAGCGCAGGGGGCCATCGAGAGACCCAGTACTTC. Combining the CDR3 with reference TRBV9 and TRBJ2-5 gives the whole variable domain DSGVTQTPKHLITATGQRVTLRCSPRSGDLSVYWYQQSLDQGLQFLIQYYNGEERAKGNILERFSAQQFPDLHSELNLSSLELGDSALYFCASSAGGHRETQYFGPGTRLLVL.

The chain combines TRBV20-1 with TRBJ2-1; D unresolved. V gave up 6 bases and J gave up 7 bases, with 10 bases separating them. The CDR3 runs 11 residues. Germline CDR1 reads DFQATT; CDR2 reads SNEGSKA (reference sequence). CDR3 protein: CSAWVRNEQFF. As DNA, the CDR3 is TGCAGTGCCTGGGTAAGGAATGAGCAGTTCTTC.

This clonotype was seen a few times. An end of the junction differs from the germline gene, which may be a read error. V and J are TRBV12-3 or TRBV12-4 and TRBJ2-1; weak D call: TRBD2 (6 bases). The CDR3 contains 11 residues. The CDR3 nucleotides are TGTGCCAGCAGGTTAGCGGCGGAGCAGTTCTTC. This sequence encodes CASRLAAEQFF.

The chain couples TRBV15 to TRBJ2-5; 9 nucleotides line up with TRBD1. Matching the DNA end better, TRBJ2-7 makes the J call doubtful. The CDR3 totals 16 residues. Germline V gene lookup returns CDR1 LNHNV and CDR2 YYDKDF (reference sequence). The DNA of the CDR3 is TGTGCCACCAGCAGCGGTACCGGGACAGGGATGTACGAGCAGTACTTC. It is translated as CATSSGTGTGMYEQYF.

This sequence joins TRBV14 and TRBJ1-2; 12 bases are a match to TRBD1. Trimming cost V 3 bases and J 2 bases; bases outside gene matches: 7. This CDR3 is built from 17 residues. CDR1 is SGHDN and CDR2 is FVKESK in the germline V gene. The CDR3 loop is CASSHSAGTGGNYGYTF. The CDR3 region has the DNA TGTGCCAGCAGCCATTCGGCCGGGACAGGGGGCAACTATGGCTACACCTTC.

The V gene is TRBV13, the J gene TRBJ2-1; D not certain. Germline CDR1 PRHDT, CDR2 FYEKMQ (reference sequence). The CDR3 consists of 14 residues. Deletions cut 4 bases from V and 7 bases from J, with 14 bases between. The DNA of the CDR3 is TGTGCCAGCAGCTCCACCATTTGGCTTAATGAGCAGTTCTTC. It encodes CASSSTIWLNEQFF.

This clonotype came up once. The genes are TRBV28 and TRBJ2-5, with 9 bases matching TRBD2. CDR3 size: 16 residues. From germline, CDR1 is MDHEN and CDR2 SYDVKM. V shed 6 bases and J 5 bases; nucleotides not matched to a gene: 13. The CDR3 spells CASSPTGLADGETQYF. The DNA of the CDR3 is TGTGCCAGCAGCCCGACGGGACTAGCTGATGGGGAGACCCAGTACTTC.